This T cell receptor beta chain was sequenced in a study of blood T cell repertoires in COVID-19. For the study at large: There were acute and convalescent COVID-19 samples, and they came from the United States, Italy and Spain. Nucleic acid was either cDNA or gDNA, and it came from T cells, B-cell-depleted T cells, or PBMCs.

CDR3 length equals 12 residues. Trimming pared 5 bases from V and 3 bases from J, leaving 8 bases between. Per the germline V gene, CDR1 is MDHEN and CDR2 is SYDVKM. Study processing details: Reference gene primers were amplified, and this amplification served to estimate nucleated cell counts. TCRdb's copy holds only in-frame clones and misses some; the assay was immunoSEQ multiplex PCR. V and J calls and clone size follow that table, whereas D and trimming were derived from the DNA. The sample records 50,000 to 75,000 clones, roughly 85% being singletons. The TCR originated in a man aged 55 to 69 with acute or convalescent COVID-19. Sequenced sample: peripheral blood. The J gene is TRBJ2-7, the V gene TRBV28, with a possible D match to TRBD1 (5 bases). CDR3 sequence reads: CASSKGRYEQYF. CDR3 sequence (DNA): TGTGCCAGCAGTAAGGGGCGCTACGAGCAGTACTTC.